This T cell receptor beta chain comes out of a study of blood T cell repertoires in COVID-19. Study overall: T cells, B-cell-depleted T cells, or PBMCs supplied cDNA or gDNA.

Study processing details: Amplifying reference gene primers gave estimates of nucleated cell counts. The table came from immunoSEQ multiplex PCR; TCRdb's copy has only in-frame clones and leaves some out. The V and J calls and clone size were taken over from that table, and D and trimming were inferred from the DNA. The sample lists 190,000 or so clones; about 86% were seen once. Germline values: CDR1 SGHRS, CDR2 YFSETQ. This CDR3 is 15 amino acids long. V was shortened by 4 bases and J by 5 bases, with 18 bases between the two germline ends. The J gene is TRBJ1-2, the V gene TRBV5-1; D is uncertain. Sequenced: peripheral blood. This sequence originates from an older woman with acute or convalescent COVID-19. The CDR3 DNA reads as TGCGCCAGCAGCCGACTCCGGGATACGCCATATGGCTACACCTTC. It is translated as CASSRLRDTPYGYTF.